The rows below give T cell receptor beta chains drawn from one sample of a study of blood T cell repertoires in COVID-19. Using immunoSEQ multiplex PCR, the repertoire was profiled, and TCRdb retains in-frame clones only, with some absent. The data contain around 300,000 clones, around 87% of them singletons. The sample consisted of peripheral blood. These receptors came from a man in his fifties with active or convalescent COVID-19. Both conserved end residues are part of each CDR3. D genes are given only for firm matches. Not every row has a clone size; where given, it reads once, few, many or a size class.

CDR3nt	CDR3aa	d_gene	v_gene	abundance	j_gene
TGTGCCAGCAGCGTCGCAGGGGGCATATATGGCTACACCTTC	CASSVAGGIYGYTF	TRBD1	TRBV7-2	-	TRBJ1-2
TGTGCCAGCAGTGACTCGGTCCAAGAGACCCAGTACTTC	CASSDSVQETQYF	-	TRBV2	-	TRBJ2-5
TGCGCCAGCAGCCAAGGGTATTCAGGGCGCACTGAAGCTTTCTTT	CASSQGYSGRTEAFF	-	TRBV4-3	-	TRBJ1-1
TGTGCCAGCAGTTTGGGGACAGGGGGCTTGAGTTCACCCCTCCACTTT	CASSLGTGGLSSPLHF	TRBD1	TRBV28	-	TRBJ1-6
TGTGCCAGCAGCCGAGGGTCGGAGACCCAGTACTTC	CASSRGSETQYF	-	TRBV6-5	-	TRBJ2-5
TGTGCCTGGAGTCTAGGGGAAGCCCACTATGGCTACACCTTC	CAWSLGEAHYGYTF	-	TRBV30	-	TRBJ1-2
TGTGCCAGCTCACCGGGCAGGTTGTACGAGCAGTACTTC	CASSPGRLYEQYF	-	TRBV18	-	TRBJ2-7
TGTGCCAGCAGTGAGGATGGGGCCCAGGTGAATGGCTACACCTTC	CASSEDGAQVNGYTF	-	TRBV25-1	-	TRBJ1-2
TGTGCCAGTAGTGCGGGAGGGGGAGCCAAAAACATTCAGTACTTC	CASSAGGGAKNIQYF	TRBD2	TRBV19	-	TRBJ2-4
TGTGCCAGCAGTGTCAGGGTCGAAAAACTGTTTTTT	CASSVRVEKLFF	-	TRBV2	-	TRBJ1-4
TGTGCCAGCAGGAACAGCGGCTTAAATCAGCCCCAGCATTTT	CASRNSGLNQPQHF	-	TRBV28	-	TRBJ1-5
TGCGCCAGCATGAGACATGACCCAGGCCGAGGCTACACCTTC	CASMRHDPGRGYTF	-	TRBV10-1	few	TRBJ1-2
TGTGCCAGCAGCCAAGACAGGGAAAACTACAATGAGCAGTTCTTC	CASSQDRENYNEQFF	TRBD1	TRBV7-2	-	TRBJ2-1
TGTGCCAGCAGCTACGGGGTTACTAGCACAGATACGCAGTATTTT	CASSYGVTSTDTQYF	-	TRBV3-1/TRBV3-2	-	TRBJ2-3
TGTGCCAGCAGCCAAGTTTACAGGGCAGGTTCACCCCTCCACTTT	CASSQVYRAGSPLHF	-	TRBV3-1/TRBV3-2	-	TRBJ1-6
TGTGCCAGCAGCCAATGGGAGGGAGCCCCAGAAGCTTTCTTT	CASSQWEGAPEAFF	-	TRBV14	-	TRBJ1-1
TGTGCCAGCAGTTTATCGAACAGGGCTGGAAACACCATATATTTT	CASSLSNRAGNTIYF	-	TRBV28	many	TRBJ1-3
TGTGCCAGCCGTAGATCTAGCGGGAGGGGAGTATACGAGCAGTACTTC	CASRRSSGRGVYEQYF	TRBD2	TRBV27	-	TRBJ2-7
TGTGCCACCAGGACAGGGGATGAGAGAGGCTACACCTTC	CATRTGDERGYTF	TRBD1	TRBV24-1	-	TRBJ1-2
TGTGCCAGCAGCTCCGAGCGGGGTGGTGGAGATACGCAGTATTTT	CASSSERGGGDTQYF	TRBD2	TRBV5-4	-	TRBJ2-3
TGCGCCAGCAGCCAAGTCCCAGGTCCGGGGGCTTTCTTT	CASSQVPGPGAFF	-	TRBV4-1	-	TRBJ1-1
TGTGCCAGCTCACCAAATCGCCTAGCGGTTAGCTCCTACGAGCAGTACTTC	CASSPNRLAVSSYEQYF	TRBD2	TRBV18	-	TRBJ2-7
TGTGCCAGCAGTTTAACAGGGGTCGTGAACACTGAAGCTTTCTTT	CASSLTGVVNTEAFF	TRBD1	TRBV6-4	-	TRBJ1-1
TGTGCCAGTACCTATACCAGGGTAACAAATCAGCCCCAGCATTTT	CASTYTRVTNQPQHF	-	TRBV19	-	TRBJ1-5
TGTGCCAGCAGGCAGGGGTCCGGGCAGTTCTTC	CASRQGSGQFF	-	TRBV7-2	-	TRBJ2-1
TGTGCCACCCGAGAGTACAGCTCCTACAATGAGCAGTTCTTC	CATREYSSYNEQFF	-	TRBV6-4	-	TRBJ2-1
TGCGCCAGCAGCCCGGACAGGGTCATCACTGAAGCTTTCTTT	CASSPDRVITEAFF	TRBD1	TRBV4-3	-	TRBJ1-1
TGCGCCAGCAGCCCCGGAGTAGCGGGGGGCCTAGGGTACAATGAGCAGTTCTTC	CASSPGVAGGLGYNEQFF	TRBD2	TRBV5-1	few	TRBJ2-1
TGTGCCAGCAGCCAAGCAAGAGGTCAAGGACTCCCGGACTCTGGAAACACCATATATTTT	CASSQARGQGLPDSGNTIYF	-	TRBV3-1/TRBV3-2	-	TRBJ1-3
TGTGCCAGCAACCCAGGACAGGGAGGTACACCCCTCCACTTT	CASNPGQGGTPLHF	TRBD1	TRBV28	few	TRBJ1-6
TGTGCCAGCAGTTACAGAAGGGGGTTGAAGGAGACCCAGTACTTC	CASSYRRGLKETQYF	-	TRBV6-2/TRBV6-3	once	TRBJ2-5
TGTGCCAGCAGTTACTCATCAGGGGGTGGGCAGCCCCAGCATTTT	CASSYSSGGGQPQHF	TRBD1	TRBV6-5	-	TRBJ1-5
TGTGCCAGTAGTCCGACGGGACACCTTGGGGAGACCCAGTACTTC	CASSPTGHLGETQYF	-	TRBV19	-	TRBJ2-5